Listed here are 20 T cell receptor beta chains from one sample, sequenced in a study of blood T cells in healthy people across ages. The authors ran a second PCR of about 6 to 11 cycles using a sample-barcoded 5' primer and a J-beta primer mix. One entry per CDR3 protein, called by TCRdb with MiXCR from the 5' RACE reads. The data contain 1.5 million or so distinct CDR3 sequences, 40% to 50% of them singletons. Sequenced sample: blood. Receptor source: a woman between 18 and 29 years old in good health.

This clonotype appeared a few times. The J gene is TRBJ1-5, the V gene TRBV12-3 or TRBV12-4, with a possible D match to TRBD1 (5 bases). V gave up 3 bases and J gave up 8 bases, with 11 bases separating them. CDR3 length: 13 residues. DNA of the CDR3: TGTGCCAGCAGTTTTGGGGGATGGGAGCCCCAGCATTTT. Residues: CASSFGGWEPQHF.

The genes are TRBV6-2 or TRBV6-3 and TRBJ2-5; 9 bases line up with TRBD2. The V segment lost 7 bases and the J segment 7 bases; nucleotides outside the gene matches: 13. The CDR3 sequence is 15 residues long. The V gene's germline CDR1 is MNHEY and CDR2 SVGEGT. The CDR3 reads CASTIAGALRGTQYF. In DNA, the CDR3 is TGTGCCAGCACCATAGCGGGGGCCCTCAGGGGGACCCAGTACTTC.

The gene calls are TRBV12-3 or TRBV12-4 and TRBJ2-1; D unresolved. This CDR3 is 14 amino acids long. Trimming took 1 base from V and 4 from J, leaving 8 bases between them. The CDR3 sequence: CASSLGVIYNEQFF. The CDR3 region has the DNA TGTGCCAGCAGTTTAGGTGTCATTTACAATGAGCAGTTCTTC.

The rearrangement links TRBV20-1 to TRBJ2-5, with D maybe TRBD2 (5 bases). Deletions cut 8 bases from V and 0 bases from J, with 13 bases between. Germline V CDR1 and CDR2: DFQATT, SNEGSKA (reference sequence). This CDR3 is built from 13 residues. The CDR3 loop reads CSIADYYQETQYF. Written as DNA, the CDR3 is TGCAGTATAGCAGACTATTACCAAGAGACCCAGTACTTC.

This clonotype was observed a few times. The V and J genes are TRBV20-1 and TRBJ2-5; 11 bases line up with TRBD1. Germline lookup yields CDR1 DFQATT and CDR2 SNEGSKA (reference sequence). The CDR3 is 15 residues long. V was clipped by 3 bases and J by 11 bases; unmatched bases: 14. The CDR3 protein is CSASRSDRGLNEQYF. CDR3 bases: TGCAGTGCTAGTCGTTCGGACAGGGGGCTCAATGAGCAGTACTTC.

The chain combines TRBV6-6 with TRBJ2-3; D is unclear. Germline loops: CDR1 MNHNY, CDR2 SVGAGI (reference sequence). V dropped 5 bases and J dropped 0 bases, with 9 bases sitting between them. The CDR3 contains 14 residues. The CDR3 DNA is TGTGCCAGCAGTAACATAGGGAGCACAGATACGCAGTATTTT. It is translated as CASSNIGSTDTQYF.

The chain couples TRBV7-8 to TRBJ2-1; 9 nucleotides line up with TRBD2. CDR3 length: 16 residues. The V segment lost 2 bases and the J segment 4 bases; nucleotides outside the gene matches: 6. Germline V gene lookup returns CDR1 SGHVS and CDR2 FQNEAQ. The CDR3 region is CASSLFALAGYNEQFF. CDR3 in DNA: TGTGCCAGCAGCTTATTTGCCCTAGCGGGGTACAATGAGCAGTTCTTC.

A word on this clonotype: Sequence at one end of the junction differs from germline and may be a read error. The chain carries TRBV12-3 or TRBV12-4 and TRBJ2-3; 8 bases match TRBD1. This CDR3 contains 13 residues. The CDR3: CASSGQGTDTEYF. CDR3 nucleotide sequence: TGTGCCAGCAGCGGACAGGGAACAGATACGGAGTATTTT.

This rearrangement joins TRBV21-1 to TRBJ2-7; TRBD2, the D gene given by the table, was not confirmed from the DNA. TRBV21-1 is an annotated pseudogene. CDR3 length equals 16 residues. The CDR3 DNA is TGTGCCAGCAGCAAGGGGGGACTTTCCAACTCCTACGAGCAGTACTTC. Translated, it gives CASSKGGLSNSYEQYF.

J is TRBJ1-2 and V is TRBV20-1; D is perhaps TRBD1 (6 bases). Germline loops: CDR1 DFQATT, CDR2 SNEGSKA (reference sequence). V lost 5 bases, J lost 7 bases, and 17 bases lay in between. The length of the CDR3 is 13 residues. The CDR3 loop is CSALHSTGTGYTF. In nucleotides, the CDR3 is TGCAGTGCTCTCCATTCCACAGGGACTGGCTACACCTTC.

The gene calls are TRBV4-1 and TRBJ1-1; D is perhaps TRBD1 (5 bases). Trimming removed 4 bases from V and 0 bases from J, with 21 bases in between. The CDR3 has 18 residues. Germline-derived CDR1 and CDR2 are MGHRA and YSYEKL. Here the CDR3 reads CASSRQTGAMGMNTEAFF. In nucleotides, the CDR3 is TGCGCCAGCAGCCGACAAACAGGCGCGATGGGGATGAACACTGAAGCTTTCTTT.

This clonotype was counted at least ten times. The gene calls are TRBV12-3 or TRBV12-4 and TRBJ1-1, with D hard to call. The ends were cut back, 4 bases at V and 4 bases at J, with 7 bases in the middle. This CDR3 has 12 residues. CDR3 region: CASSWGGTEAFF. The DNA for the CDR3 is TGTGCCAGCAGTTGGGGAGGCACTGAAGCTTTCTTT.

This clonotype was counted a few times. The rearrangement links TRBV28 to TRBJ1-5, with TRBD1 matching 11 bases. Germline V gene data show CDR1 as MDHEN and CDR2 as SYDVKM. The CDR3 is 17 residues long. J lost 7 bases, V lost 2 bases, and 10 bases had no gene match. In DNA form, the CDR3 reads TGTGCCAGCAGTTTAAAGGTCGGACAGGGGGCCAGGCAGCCCCAGCATTTT. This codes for CASSLKVGQGARQPQHF. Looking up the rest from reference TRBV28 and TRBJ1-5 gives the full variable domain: DVKVTQSSRYLVKRTGEKVFLECVQDMDHENMFWYRQDPGLGLRLIYFSYDVKMKEKGDIPEGYSVSREKKERFSLILESASTNQTSMYLCASSLKVGQGARQPQHFGDGTRLSIL.

Here the CDR3 DNA reads TGTGCCAGTTCGCGTCTCCATGAGCAGTTCTTC. This sequence encodes CASSRLHEQFF. The chain has TRBV28 and TRBJ2-1; the D is unclear. The V gene lost 9 bases and the J gene lost 8 bases, with 11 bases spanning the gap. Germline CDR1 reads MDHEN; CDR2 reads SYDVKM. This CDR3 comprises 11 residues.

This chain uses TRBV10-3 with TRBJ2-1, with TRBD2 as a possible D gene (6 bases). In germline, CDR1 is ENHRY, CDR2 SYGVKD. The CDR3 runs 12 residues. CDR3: CAASADYNEQFF. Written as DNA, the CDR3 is TGTGCAGCTAGCGCAGACTACAATGAGCAGTTCTTC.

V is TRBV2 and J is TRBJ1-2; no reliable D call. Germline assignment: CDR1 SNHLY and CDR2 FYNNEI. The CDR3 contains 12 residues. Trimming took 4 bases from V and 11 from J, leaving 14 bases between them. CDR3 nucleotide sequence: TGTGCCAGCAGTGCGGTTGAAGGGAGGTACACCTTC. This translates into CASSAVEGRYTF.

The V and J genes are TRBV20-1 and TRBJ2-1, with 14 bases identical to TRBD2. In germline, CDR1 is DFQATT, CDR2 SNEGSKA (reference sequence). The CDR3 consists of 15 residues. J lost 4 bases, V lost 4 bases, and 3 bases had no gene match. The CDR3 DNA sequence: TGCAGTGCTACCGGGACTAGCGGGAGTTACAATGAGCAGTTCTTC. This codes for CSATGTSGSYNEQFF.

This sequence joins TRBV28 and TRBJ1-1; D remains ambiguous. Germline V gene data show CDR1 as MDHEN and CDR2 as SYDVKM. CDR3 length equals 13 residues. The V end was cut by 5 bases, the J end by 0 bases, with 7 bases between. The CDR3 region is CASSTIVNTEAFF. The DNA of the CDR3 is TGTGCCAGCAGTACAATTGTGAACACTGAAGCTTTCTTT. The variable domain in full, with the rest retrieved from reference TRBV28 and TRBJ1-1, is DVKVTQSSRYLVKRTGEKVFLECVQDMDHENMFWYRQDPGLGLRLIYFSYDVKMKEKGDIPEGYSVSREKKERFSLILESASTNQTSMYLCASSTIVNTEAFFGQGTRLTVV.

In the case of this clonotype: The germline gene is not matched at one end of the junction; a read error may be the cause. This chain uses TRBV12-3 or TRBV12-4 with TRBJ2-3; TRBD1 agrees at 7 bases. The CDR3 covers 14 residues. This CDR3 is CASRGQSVADAQYF. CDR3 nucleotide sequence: TGTGCCAGCAGGGGACAGTCCGTAGCAGATGCGCAGTATTTT.

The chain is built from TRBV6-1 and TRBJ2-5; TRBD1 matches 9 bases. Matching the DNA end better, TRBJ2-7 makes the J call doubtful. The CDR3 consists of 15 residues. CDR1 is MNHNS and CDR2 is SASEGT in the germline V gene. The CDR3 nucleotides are TGTGCCAGCAGACAGGGGGCGAACGTCGTCTACGAGCAGTACTTC. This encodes CASRQGANVVYEQYF.